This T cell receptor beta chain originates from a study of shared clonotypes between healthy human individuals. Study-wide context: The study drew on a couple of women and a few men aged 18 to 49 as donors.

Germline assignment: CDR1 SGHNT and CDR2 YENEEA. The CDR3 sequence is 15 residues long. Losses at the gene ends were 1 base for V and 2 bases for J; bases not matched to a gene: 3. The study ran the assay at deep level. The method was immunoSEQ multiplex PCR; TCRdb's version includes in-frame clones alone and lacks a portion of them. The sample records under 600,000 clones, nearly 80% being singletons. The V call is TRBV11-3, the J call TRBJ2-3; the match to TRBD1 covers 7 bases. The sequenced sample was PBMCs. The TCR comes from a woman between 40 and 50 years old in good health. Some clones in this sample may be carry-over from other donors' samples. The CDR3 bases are TGTGCCAGCAGCTTAGGGGACAGCAACACAGATACGCAGTATTTT. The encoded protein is CASSLGDSNTDTQYF. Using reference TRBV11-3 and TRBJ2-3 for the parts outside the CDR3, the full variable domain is EAGVVQSPRYKIIEKKQPVAFWCNPISGHNTLYWYLQNLGQGPELLIRYENEEAVDDSQLPKDRFSAERLKGVDSTLKIQPAELGDSAVYLCASSLGDSNTDTQYFGPGTRLTVL.